One and the same sample provided the 27 T cell receptor beta chains below, sequenced in a study of T-cell memory formation after mild COVID-19. TCRdb recomputed calls from the 5' RACE reads with MiXCR, one row per CDR3 protein. The sample consists of 190,000 or so distinct CDR3 sequences, approximately 10% of them appearing once. Material: PBMCs or a T cell subset sorted from them (not recorded which). The receptors here all came from a man younger than 35 who had mild COVID-19 (a few samples of this study predate the infection). Cell type and time point are not known.

In its sample, this clonotype was seen a few times. This chain links TRBV7-8 with TRBJ2-5; D not resolved. The V end lost 5 bases, the J end lost 5 bases, and 15 bases lay between the germline ends. CDR3 length: 14 amino acids. CDR1 is SGHVS, CDR2 FQNEAQ, per germline. CDR3 region: CASSPSLAFETQYF. CDR3 nucleotides: TGTGCCAGCAGCCCCTCTTTAGCTTTCGAGACCCAGTACTTC.

V and J are TRBV4-3 and TRBJ2-7; D is perhaps TRBD1 or TRBD2 (5 bases each). The CDR3 contains 13 residues. Germline CDR1 LGHNA, CDR2 YSLEER. The V gene lost 4 bases and the J gene lost 6 bases, with 13 bases spanning the gap. In nucleotides, the CDR3 is TGCGCCAGCAGCCCCTATGTCGGGACCGAGCAGTACTTC. This sequence encodes CASSPYVGTEQYF.

On this clonotype: A much larger clone is a single base away; this may be a read error. The chain has TRBV18 and TRBJ2-7; 13 bases map to TRBD2. Trimming removed 9 bases from V and 10 bases from J; junction bases left unmatched: 6. The germline V gene has CDR1 KGHSH and CDR2 LQKENI. The CDR3 has 12 residues. CDR3 loop: CARSGLAGTQYF. CDR3 nucleotides: TGTGCCAGATCGGGACTAGCGGGAACACAGTACTTC. The full variable domain, completed using reference TRBV18 and TRBJ2-7, is NAGVMQNPRHLVRRRGQEARLRCSPMKGHSHVYWYRQLPEEGLKFMVYLQKENIIDESGMPKERFSAEFPKEGPSILRIQQVVRGDSAAYFCARSGLAGTQYFGPGTRLTVT.

The chain recombines TRBV20-1 with TRBJ1-2, with 7 bases that match TRBD1. Germline V gene data show CDR1 as DFQATT and CDR2 as SNEGSKA (reference sequence). The CDR3 sequence is 13 residues long. V gave up 3 bases and J gave up 4 bases; unmatched junction bases: 5. The CDR3 region is CSAREGALYGYTF. CDR3 nucleotides: TGCAGTGCTAGGGAGGGGGCTCTCTATGGCTACACCTTC.

This clonotype occurred a few times. V and J are TRBV4-1 and TRBJ1-4; the match to TRBD1 covers 10 bases. The CDR3 consists of 17 residues. Germline V gene sequence: CDR1 MGHRA, CDR2 YSYEKL. V dropped 1 base and J dropped 6; count of bases not matched to a gene: 8. The DNA of the CDR3 is TGCGCCAGCAGCCAAGTGACAGGGGGCGGCTTTTATGAAAAACTGTTTTTT. It specifies CASSQVTGGGFYEKLFF.

This sequence joins TRBV12-3 or TRBV12-4 and TRBJ1-3, with 8 bases aligning to TRBD1. Unmatched junction bases numbered 14, after V lost 7 bases and J lost 0 bases. The CDR3 is 18 amino acids. The DNA for the CDR3 is TGTGCCAGCAACCATGACAGGGGAAGAGCGGACTCTGGAAACACCATATATTTT. Translating gives CASNHDRGRADSGNTIYF.

This clonotype was counted only a few times. The chain couples TRBV7-9 to TRBJ2-2, with D perhaps matching TRBD2 (6 bases). The CDR3 spans 13 residues. V gave up 1 base and J gave up 7 bases, with 7 bases separating them. The V gene's germline CDR1 is SEHNR and CDR2 FQNEAQ (reference sequence). The CDR3 reads CASSLVGSGELFF. CDR3 sequence (DNA): TGTGCCAGCAGCTTAGTCGGGAGCGGGGAGCTGTTTTTT.

This clonotype appeared many times. CDR3 in amino acids: CASSPGGHFYEQYF. The CDR3 nucleotides read TGTGCCAGCAGCCCAGGGGGACACTTCTACGAGCAGTACTTC. The chain uses TRBV7-9 and TRBJ2-7, with 7 nucleotides matching TRBD1. The V segment lost 5 bases and the J segment 3 bases; nucleotides outside the gene matches: 7. CDR3 length: 14 amino acids. CDR1 and CDR2 from the germline V gene are SEHNR and FQNEAQ (reference sequence). Together with reference TRBV7-9 and TRBJ2-7, the CDR3 gives the full variable domain: DTGVSQNPRHKITKRGQNVTFRCDPISEHNRLYWYRQTLGQGPEFLTYFQNEAQLEKSRLLSDRFSAERPKGSFSTLEIQRTEQGDSAMYLCASSPGGHFYEQYFGPGTRLTVT.

The V call is TRBV5-8, the J call TRBJ2-4, with TRBD1 identical over 9 bases. Germline loops: CDR1 SGHTS, CDR2 YDEGEE. J gave up 5 bases and V 4 bases, and 4 bases lay outside the gene matches. The CDR3 extends over 14 amino acids. This CDR3 reads CASSRGQGENIQYF. CDR3 DNA: TGTGCCAGCAGCCGGGGACAGGGCGAAAACATTCAGTACTTC.

The rearrangement joins TRBV7-2 to TRBJ2-2, with 7 bases identical to TRBD2. There are 16 residues in the CDR3. The germline gives CDR1 SGHTA, CDR2 FQGNSA. J gave up 1 base and V 1 base, and 3 bases lay outside the gene matches. CDR3 DNA sequence: TGTGCCAGCAGCTTAGTAGGGACTAAGAACACCGGGGAGCTGTTTTTT. This encodes CASSLVGTKNTGELFF.

This clonotype has a handful of counts. The CDR3 DNA sequence: TGTGCCAGCAGCTTAGATGGGGTCACTGAAGCTTTCTTT. Encoded protein: CASSLDGVTEAFF. V is TRBV7-8 and J is TRBJ1-1; D not certain. The V end was cut by 1 base, the J end by 4 bases, with 7 bases between. This CDR3 has 13 residues. Germline CDR1 is SGHVS and CDR2 is FQNEAQ.

Ten or more counts support this clonotype. This chain connects TRBV12-3 or TRBV12-4 to TRBJ1-5; TRBD1 matches 7 bases. V lost 5 bases, J lost 9 bases, and 4 bases stayed unmatched. The CDR3 covers 12 residues. DNA of the CDR3: TGTGCCAGCAGTCCCCAGGGGGGGCCCCAGCATTTT. Its translation: CASSPQGGPQHF.

This clonotype was seen more than once but under ten times. The rearrangement joins TRBV7-2 to TRBJ2-7, with unresolved D. The germline CDR1 and CDR2 sequences are SGHTA and FQGNSA. This CDR3 has 11 amino acids. With 8 bases removed from V and 3 bases from J, the gap between germline ends came to 8 bases. The CDR3 protein is CASQDRYEQYF. DNA for the CDR3: TGTGCCAGCCAGGACCGCTACGAGCAGTACTTC.

This chain links TRBV6-5 with TRBJ1-2; D remains unclear. The CDR3 is made up of 11 amino acids. Germline V lookup: CDR1 MNHEY, CDR2 SVGAGI. V was clipped by 6 bases and J by 9 bases, with 11 bases between them. CDR3 residues: CASRVLGSYTF. The DNA of the CDR3 is TGTGCCAGCAGGGTCTTGGGTAGCTACACCTTC.

The chain joins TRBV7-2 to TRBJ2-5, with D tentatively TRBD1 (6 bases). This CDR3 contains 13 residues. The V end lost 6 bases, the J end lost 3 bases, and 11 bases lay between the germline ends. Per the germline V gene, CDR1 is SGHTA and CDR2 is FQGNSA. CDR3 nucleotides: TGTGCCAGCAGGGACAGACCAAAAGAGACCCAGTACTTC. Its translation: CASRDRPKETQYF.

In this sample, this clonotype turned up a few times. V is TRBV5-1 and J is TRBJ2-7, with a possible D match to TRBD1 (6 bases). Germline CDR1 and CDR2: SGHRS and YFSETQ. V shed 3 bases and J shed 0 bases, with 16 bases lying between them. The CDR3 covers 16 residues. CDR3 nucleotides: TGCGCCAGCAGCTGGGGTGGACAGTCCGCCTCCTACGAGCAGTACTTC. Protein product: CASSWGGQSASYEQYF. The complete variable domain, with remaining parts taken from reference TRBV5-1 and TRBJ2-7, reads KAGVTQTPRYLIKTRGQQVTLSCSPISGHRSVSWYQQTPGQGLQFLFEYFSETQRNKGNFPGRFSGRQFSNSRSEMNVSTLELGDSALYLCASSWGGQSASYEQYFGPGTRLTVT.

This clonotype appeared many times. V usage is TRBV7-2 and J usage is TRBJ2-2; no firm D call. CDR3 size: 17 residues. Between the trimmed V and J ends, which lost 4 bases and 3 bases, there was a span of 18 bases. CDR1 is SGHTA and CDR2 is FQGNSA in the germline V gene. In nucleotides, the CDR3 is TGTGCCAGCAGCTCCCGTGAAGGGCGGACGTACACCGGGGAGCTGTTTTTT. Translated: CASSSREGRTYTGELFF.

The rearrangement joins TRBV2 to TRBJ2-2; 9 bases are shared with TRBD2. CDR3 length: 15 residues. CDR1 and CDR2 (germline): SNHLY, FYNNEI. The ends lost 6 bases at V and 2 bases at J; junction bases unmatched: 4. CDR3 DNA sequence: TGTGCCAGCAGAACCGGGACTAGCAACACCGGGGAGCTGTTTTTT. It translates to CASRTGTSNTGELFF.

This clonotype was seen a few times. This chain joins TRBV12-3 or TRBV12-4 and TRBJ2-1; no reliable D call. Trimming took 3 bases from V and 4 from J, leaving 10 bases between them. The length of the CDR3 is 14 residues. CDR3 nucleotides: TGTGCCAGCAGTTTTAGTAGCCTTTACAATGAGCAGTTCTTC. It is translated as CASSFSSLYNEQFF.

This clonotype was picked up many times. The J gene is TRBJ2-3, the V gene TRBV5-1, with 7 bases that match TRBD1. V lost 4 bases and J lost 1; bases outside the gene matches: 9. From germline, CDR1 is SGHRS and CDR2 YFSETQ. This CDR3 is built from 16 residues. DNA for the CDR3: TGCGCCAGCAGCGTGACAGGGAACGGGGGCACAGATACGCAGTATTTT. Amino acids: CASSVTGNGGTDTQYF.

The rearrangement uses TRBV24-1 and TRBJ1-5, with a possible D match to TRBD1 (6 bases). Germline V gene lookup returns CDR1 KGHDR and CDR2 SFDVKD. The CDR3 is made up of 13 amino acids. The ends were cut back, 7 bases at V and 3 bases at J, with 9 bases in the middle. CDR3 DNA sequence: TGTGCCACCAGCCAGGGGATCAATCAGCCCCAGCATTTT. Translated: CATSQGINQPQHF.

This chain connects TRBV28 to TRBJ2-6; maybe TRBD2 (6 bases). Germline values: CDR1 MDHEN, CDR2 SYDVKM. Deletions cut 8 bases from V and 0 bases from J, with 11 bases between. The CDR3 totals 15 residues. CDR3 region: CASRWRGSGANVLTF. The CDR3 DNA reads as TGTGCCAGCCGCTGGAGGGGCTCTGGGGCCAACGTCCTGACTTTC.

The chain recombines TRBV20-1 with TRBJ1-2, with D unresolved. The CDR3 length is 14 residues. The V and J ends lost 4 bases and 0 bases respectively, with 12 bases between them. Germline V gene lookup returns CDR1 DFQATT and CDR2 SNEGSKA (reference sequence). Here the CDR3 reads CSATRLLTNYGYTF. The DNA for the CDR3 is TGCAGTGCTACCCGGCTCCTGACTAACTATGGCTACACCTTC.

V and J are TRBV5-1 and TRBJ2-2, with a tentative D call TRBD1 (5 bases). CDR3 length: 15 amino acids. From germline, CDR1 is SGHRS and CDR2 YFSETQ. Trimming shortened V by 0 bases and J by 7 bases, and 13 bases separated the two germline ends. The CDR3 coding sequence is TGCGCCAGCAGCTTGGGTCCAGGGTCGGACGGGGAGCTGTTTTTT. It encodes CASSLGPGSDGELFF.

This clonotype appeared a few times. This chain links TRBV20-1 with TRBJ2-1; no definite D call. CDR3 length equals 11 residues. V lost 3 bases to trimming and J lost 5 bases, with 5 bases between them. Germline V gene lookup returns CDR1 DFQATT and CDR2 SNEGSKA (reference sequence). CDR3 DNA: TGCAGTGCTAGGGTCCACAATGAGCAGTTCTTC. It specifies CSARVHNEQFF.

The chain recombines TRBV20-1 with TRBJ2-3; 7 bases line up with TRBD2. The CDR3 has 15 residues. Unmatched junction bases numbered 10, after V lost 4 bases and J lost 3 bases. Per germline, CDR1 DFQATT and CDR2 SNEGSKA (reference sequence). In DNA, the CDR3 is TGCAGTGCTATTGGGGCCTCAGCGGGGACAGATACGCAGTATTTT. Translation: CSAIGASAGTDTQYF.

This clonotype occurred a few times. The gene calls are TRBV20-1 and TRBJ1-1; 7 nucleotides match TRBD1. The ends lost 3 bases at V and 5 bases at J; junction bases unmatched: 12. This CDR3 is built from 15 residues. The germline V gene encodes CDR1 DFQATT and CDR2 SNEGSKA (reference sequence). The CDR3 loop is CSASNVAAGGTEAFF. The CDR3 DNA is TGCAGTGCTAGTAACGTAGCGGCAGGGGGTACTGAAGCTTTCTTT.